The 29 T cell receptor beta chains listed next were all sequenced from one sample in a study of beta chain features in type 1 diabetes. Findings of the study overall: A moderate, significant TCRB CDR3 shortening appeared in type 1 diabetes across four CD4+ subsets.

These TCRs are of unknown antigen specificity. The authors reverse transcribed all of the isolated RNA, so sequencing captured expressed TCRB transcripts. Sequencing was performed with immunoSEQ multiplex PCR; in TCRdb, only in-frame clones are kept and a portion is missing. The sample has 120,000 to 150,000 clones; around 13% are singletons. What was sequenced was central memory CD4+ T cells from blood. These receptor sequences come from a man aged 18 to 35 with type 1 diabetes.

The rearrangement links TRBV14 to TRBJ2-7, with 7 positions matching TRBD1. The germline V gene encodes CDR1 SGHDN and CDR2 FVKESK. This CDR3 has 13 amino acids. After removal of 3 bases from V and 3 bases from J, the junction contained 2 bases not matched to a gene. The CDR3 spells CASSQNRGYEQYF. The CDR3 coding sequence is TGTGCCAGCAGCCAGAACAGGGGCTACGAGCAGTACTTC.

This sequence joins TRBV29-1 and TRBJ1-2; the match to TRBD1 covers 11 bases. Germline values: CDR1 SQVTM, CDR2 ANQGSEA. The trim removed 3 bases at V and 8 bases at J, leaving 2 bases unmatched. CDR3 length equals 12 residues. Here the CDR3 DNA reads TGCAGCGTTGATTGGACAGGGGGCGGCTACACCTTC. Its protein is CSVDWTGGGYTF.

The chain carries TRBV29-1 and TRBJ2-6; weak D call: TRBD1 (5 bases). Germline assignment: CDR1 SQVTM and CDR2 ANQGSEA. This CDR3 spans 15 amino acids. Trimming left V 5 bases short and J 2 bases short, with 13 bases between. This CDR3 reads CSVRGLGAGANVLTF. The CDR3, as DNA: TGCAGCGTTAGGGGCCTAGGAGCTGGGGCCAACGTCCTGACTTTC.

The chain combines TRBV6-1 with TRBJ2-5; perhaps TRBD1 as D (6 bases). Trimming shortened V by 3 bases and J by 2 bases, and 10 bases separated the two germline ends. CDR3 length: 14 amino acids. CDR1 and CDR2 from the germline V gene are MNHNS and SASEGT. The CDR3 sequence is CASSDGTLQETQYF. DNA for the CDR3: TGTGCCAGCAGTGACGGGACACTTCAAGAGACCCAGTACTTC.

The J gene is TRBJ2-5, the V gene TRBV28; D may be TRBD1 or TRBD2 (5 bases each). The germline V gene has CDR1 MDHEN and CDR2 SYDVKM. The V gene lost 5 bases and the J gene lost 5 bases, with 15 bases spanning the gap. This CDR3 contains 14 residues. CDR3 loop: CASSLDGARETQYF. The CDR3 coding sequence is TGTGCCAGCAGTCTCGACGGGGCAAGGGAGACCCAGTACTTC.

The CDR3 sequence is CASRRTGEETQYF. The CDR3 DNA follows: TGTGCCAGCAGGAGGACAGGGGAAGAGACCCAGTACTTC. The chain combines TRBV27 with TRBJ2-5, with 9 positions matching TRBD1. CDR1 and CDR2 from the germline V gene are MNHEY and SMNVEV (reference sequence). V shed 6 bases and J 3 bases; nucleotides not matched to a gene: 2. This CDR3 is 13 amino acids long.

This chain joins TRBV28 and TRBJ1-3; the D is unclear. V lost 3 bases to trimming and J lost 0 bases, with 6 bases between them. Germline V CDR1 and CDR2: MDHEN, SYDVKM. CDR3 length: 14 residues. This CDR3 reads CASSLSNSGNTIYF. CDR3 coding DNA: TGTGCCAGCAGTTTGAGTAACTCTGGAAACACCATATATTTT.

The chain carries TRBV14 and TRBJ1-2; 8 bases match TRBD1. This CDR3 contains 17 residues. Germline values: CDR1 SGHDN, CDR2 FVKESK. V dropped 4 bases and J dropped 2; count of bases not matched to a gene: 12. The CDR3 region has the DNA TGTGCCAGCAGCCCCTTAATTTCAGGGGGCGGGAACTATGGCTACACCTTC. Its translation is CASSPLISGGGNYGYTF.

The rearrangement links TRBV7-9 to TRBJ1-1, with D uncertain. Germline V gene sequence: CDR1 SEHNR, CDR2 FQNEAQ (reference sequence). Trimming removed 5 bases at V and 1 base at J, with 11 bases between. This CDR3 region has 14 residues. The CDR3 loop is CASSTSVRNTEAFF. The DNA of the CDR3 is TGTGCCAGCAGCACCTCGGTCCGGAACACTGAAGCTTTCTTT.

The chain employs TRBV7-8 and TRBJ1-5, with D possibly being TRBD1 (6 bases). Per the germline V gene, CDR1 is SGHVS and CDR2 is FQNEAQ. CDR3 length equals 14 residues. Trimming cost V 4 bases and J 7 bases, with 14 bases left between them. CDR3 loop: CASSSTGGSQPQHF. In DNA form, the CDR3 reads TGTGCCAGCAGCTCGACAGGAGGAAGCCAGCCCCAGCATTTT.

This chain uses TRBV6-5 with TRBJ1-1; no firm D call. Germline-derived CDR1 and CDR2 are MNHEY and SVGAGI. Trimming pared 0 bases from V and 0 bases from J, leaving 8 bases between. The length of the CDR3 is 15 residues. Here the CDR3 DNA reads TGTGCCAGCAGTTACTCGGAACTAATGAACACTGAAGCTTTCTTT. Amino acids: CASSYSELMNTEAFF.

This clone was recorded a few times. This chain uses TRBV28 with TRBJ2-7; D gene ambiguous. With 5 bases removed from V and 5 bases from J, the gap between germline ends came to 10 bases. The germline CDR1 and CDR2 sequences are MDHEN and SYDVKM. This CDR3 has 12 residues. DNA of the CDR3: TGTGCCAGCAGTCCGGCAGAAGACGAGCAGTACTTC. It codes for CASSPAEDEQYF.

V gene TRBV6-5 combines with J gene TRBJ2-3, with D perhaps TRBD1 (5 bases). This CDR3 spans 16 amino acids. With 2 bases removed from V and 4 bases from J, the gap between germline ends came to 16 bases. Germline-derived CDR1 and CDR2 are MNHEY and SVGAGI. DNA of the CDR3: TGTGCCAGCAGTTACAGGGGTTTAGCTGCCGCAGATACGCAGTATTTT. Its protein is CASSYRGLAAADTQYF.

The CDR3 loop is CASSQGGQVNTEAFF. In nucleotides, the CDR3 is TGCGCCAGCAGCCAAGGGGGACAGGTTAACACTGAAGCTTTCTTT. V usage is TRBV5-1 and J usage is TRBJ1-1, with TRBD1 matching over 8 bases. The CDR3 runs 15 residues. CDR1 is SGHRS and CDR2 is YFSETQ in the germline V gene. Trimming took 4 bases from V and 2 from J; bases not matched to a gene: 7.

The rearrangement links TRBV10-3 to TRBJ1-2; 11 nucleotides agree with TRBD1. Trimming at V came to 2 bases and at J to 8 bases, leaving 7 bases not matched to a gene. Germline values: CDR1 ENHRY, CDR2 SYGVKD. This CDR3 is built from 15 residues. The CDR3 coding sequence is TGTGCCATCAGTGAGGACGGACAGGGGGCCCCCGGCTACACCTTC. Protein product: CAISEDGQGAPGYTF.

This clone turned up a few times. The V call is TRBV29-1, the J call TRBJ1-4; 9 nucleotides align to TRBD1. Germline-derived CDR1 and CDR2 are SQVTM and ANQGSEA. V was pared by 4 bases and J by 4 bases, with 1 base of the junction left unmatched. CDR3 length equals 13 residues. The CDR3 nucleotides read TGCAGCGTTGCGGACAGGGGTAATGAAAAACTGTTTTTT. This sequence encodes CSVADRGNEKLFF.

V and J are TRBV4-1 and TRBJ1-1; possibly TRBD1 for D (5 bases). Germline values: CDR1 MGHRA, CDR2 YSYEKL. The CDR3 length is 17 residues. The V end lost 1 base, the J end lost 0 bases, and 15 bases lay between the germline ends. The CDR3 loop reads CASSQGSRTDMNTEAFF. CDR3 sequence (DNA): TGCGCCAGCAGCCAAGGGAGCCGGACGGACATGAACACTGAAGCTTTCTTT.

The chain combines TRBV2 with TRBJ2-3; 8 bases are a match to TRBD1. Germline CDR1 reads SNHLY; CDR2 reads FYNNEI. V shed 6 bases, J shed 2 bases, and the junction held 4 bases outside the gene matches. There are 14 residues in the CDR3. CDR3 DNA: TGTGCCAGCAGGGACAGGGCCTACACAGATACGCAGTATTTT. The encoded protein is CASRDRAYTDTQYF.

This clone was found once. The J gene is TRBJ1-5, the V gene TRBV6-6, with D possibly TRBD1 on 5 matching bases. Germline V gives CDR1 MNHNY, CDR2 SVGAGI (reference sequence). The CDR3 is made up of 13 amino acids. The V end was cut by 7 bases, the J end by 5 bases, with 12 bases between. This CDR3 reads CASTRTRDQPQHF. Written as DNA, the CDR3 is TGTGCCAGCACCCGGACCAGGGATCAGCCCCAGCATTTT.

A few counts support this clone. The rearrangement links TRBV6-5 to TRBJ1-4, with 8 bases that match TRBD1. The CDR3 has 15 amino acids. The V gene's germline CDR1 is MNHEY and CDR2 SVGAGI. V trimming: 6 bases; J trimming: 3 bases; junction bases outside the gene matches: 6. CDR3 loop: CASRYQGAANEKLFF. As DNA, the CDR3 is TGTGCCAGCAGATATCAGGGGGCGGCTAATGAAAAACTGTTTTTT.

This clone has a handful of counts. One end of the junction fails to match germline, which may point to a read error. The J gene is TRBJ1-1, the V gene TRBV6-5; the D gene is possibly TRBD1 (6 bases). The CDR3 runs 16 residues. CDR1 and CDR2 (germline): MNHEY, SVGAGI. In DNA, the CDR3 is TGTGCCAGCAGCTACTGGGAGCCGGGGGCAGGCACTGAAGCTTTCTTT. This sequence encodes CASSYWEPGAGTEAFF.

This clone was detected a few times. The J gene is TRBJ1-4, the V gene TRBV29-1; TRBD1 aligns across 7 bases. The germline V gene encodes CDR1 SQVTM and CDR2 ANQGSEA. V was clipped by 6 bases and J by 7 bases; unmatched bases: 8. The CDR3 covers 13 residues. CDR3 region: CSVLPGGSEKLFF. In DNA form, the CDR3 reads TGCAGCGTCCTCCCAGGGGGAAGTGAAAAACTGTTTTTT.

This clone was counted between two and nine times. The chain uses TRBV29-1 and TRBJ2-5; D is uncertain. From germline, CDR1 is SQVTM and CDR2 ANQGSEA. The CDR3 covers 15 residues. Trimming cost V 3 bases and J 4 bases, with 18 bases left between them. The CDR3 coding sequence is TGCAGCGTTGACTTACACCTGCGTCCAGGAGAGACCCAGTACTTC. Translating gives CSVDLHLRPGETQYF.

The chain couples TRBV5-1 to TRBJ2-1, with TRBD2 as a possible D gene (6 bases). In germline, CDR1 is SGHRS, CDR2 YFSETQ. The CDR3 is 14 amino acids. V lost 0 bases to trimming and J lost 7 bases, with 11 bases between them. As DNA, the CDR3 is TGCGCCAGCAGCTTGGCGGGGGTTAGAAATGAGCAGTTCTTC. The encoded protein is CASSLAGVRNEQFF.

The V gene is TRBV2, the J gene TRBJ1-4, with 8 bases matching TRBD1. After removal of 8 bases from V and 8 bases from J, the junction contained 10 bases not matched to a gene. CDR3 length: 14 amino acids. The germline CDR1 and CDR2 sequences are SNHLY and FYNNEI. Here the CDR3 reads CASQLQGGLEKLFF. The CDR3 DNA reads as TGTGCCAGCCAACTACAGGGGGGTTTGGAAAAACTGTTTTTT.

The chain combines TRBV30 with TRBJ1-4; D unresolved. This CDR3 is 12 amino acids long. Germline-derived CDR1 and CDR2 are GTSNPN and SVGIG (reference sequence). Between the trimmed V and J ends, which lost 3 bases and 7 bases, there was a span of 9 bases. In DNA form, the CDR3 reads TGTGCCTGGAGGGGCTTAGGTGAAAAACTGTTTTTT. It translates to CAWRGLGEKLFF.

This clone came up a few times. J is TRBJ1-1 and V is TRBV18; D uncertain. V was cut by 0 bases and J by 5 bases, with 7 bases left in between. Germline V gene sequence: CDR1 KGHSH, CDR2 LQKENI. This CDR3 region has 13 residues. CDR3 in amino acids: CASSPPQRTEAFF. CDR3 DNA sequence: TGTGCCAGCTCACCACCCCAAAGAACTGAAGCTTTCTTT.

This clone came up a few times. The chain joins TRBV18 to TRBJ2-1; D may be TRBD1 (6 bases). There are 13 residues in the CDR3. V shed 5 bases and J shed 7 bases, with 12 bases lying between them. CDR1 and CDR2 from the germline V gene are KGHSH and LQKENI. DNA for the CDR3: TGTGCCAGCTCAGAACAGGGTGATAATGAGCAGTTCTTC. Protein: CASSEQGDNEQFF. The full variable domain, in which reference TRBV18 and TRBJ2-1 provide the parts outside the CDR3, is NAGVMQNPRHLVRRRGQEARLRCSPMKGHSHVYWYRQLPEEGLKFMVYLQKENIIDESGMPKERFSAEFPKEGPSILRIQQVVRGDSAAYFCASSEQGDNEQFFGPGTRLTVL.

This clone came up a few times. The V call is TRBV2, the J call TRBJ2-5, with TRBD2 matching 11 bases. The V gene end was trimmed by 6 bases and the J gene end by 2 bases; junction bases not matched to a gene: 8. The CDR3 totals 16 residues. Germline V gene data show CDR1 as SNHLY and CDR2 as FYNNEI. CDR3 loop: CASRDLTSGEQETQYF. The CDR3 nucleotides are TGTGCCAGCAGAGACCTGACTAGCGGGGAACAAGAGACCCAGTACTTC.